The rows below give T cell receptor beta chains drawn from one sample of a study of T-cell memory formation after mild COVID-19. TCRdb re-called the 5' RACE reads with MiXCR, one entry per CDR3 protein. Among over 400,000 distinct CDR3 sequences listed, around 22% were seen once. Specimen: PBMCs or a T cell subset sorted from them (not recorded which). The receptors here all came from an adult woman who had mild COVID-19 (a few samples of this study predate the infection). Cell type and time point are not known. Each CDR3 is given with its conserved first and last residue. Fields, in order: V gene, clone size, J gene, D gene, CDR3 protein. D genes are given only for firm matches. Not all rows give a size; the values are once, few, many and, for expanded clones, a class.

V: TRBV20-1; size: -; J: TRBJ2-1; D: -; CDR3: CSASPSLYNEQFF
V: TRBV11-1; size: few; J: TRBJ2-1; D: -; CDR3: CASSLTSLAYNEQFF
V: TRBV19; size: few; J: TRBJ2-3; D: -; CDR3: CARVDGGTDTQYF
V: TRBV20-1; size: -; J: TRBJ2-5; D: -; CDR3: CSARDVQGLRETQYF
V: TRBV6-1; size: once; J: TRBJ1-5; D: TRBD1; CDR3: CASSANRGQAISNQPQHF
V: TRBV18; size: few; J: TRBJ2-3; D: -; CDR3: CASSKTQNLADTQYF
V: TRBV27; size: -; J: TRBJ2-7; D: TRBD2; CDR3: CASSWGILAEGGRGTSSYEQYF
V: TRBV6-5; size: few; J: TRBJ2-3; D: -; CDR3: CASSYYGTSGGTDTQYF
V: TRBV7-6; size: -; J: TRBJ2-3; D: TRBD1; CDR3: CASSVLTDRGSDTQYF
V: TRBV2; size: few; J: TRBJ2-3; D: TRBD1; CDR3: CASISTGVPTDTQYF
V: TRBV7-2; size: once; J: TRBJ1-6; D: -; CDR3: CASSFPTGRRNSPLHF
V: TRBV7-2; size: few; J: TRBJ1-2; D: -; CDR3: CASSPGQTYGYTF